The sequence of this T cell receptor (beta chain) was determined in a study of beta chain features in type 1 diabetes. Regarding the study as a whole: The influence of HLA type on TCRB rearrangement stayed undetermined. Fewer junction insertions and more nucleotide deletions appeared in type 1 diabetes patients.

CDR1 MDHEN and CDR2 SYDVKM come from the germline V gene. This CDR3 contains 16 residues. After removal of 0 bases from V and 6 bases from J, the junction contained 8 bases not matched to a gene. The study reverse transcribed the entire isolated RNA, so it sequenced expressed TCRB transcripts. TCRdb's copy holds only in-frame clones and misses some; the assay was immunoSEQ multiplex PCR. The sample lists roughly 300,000 clones, around 7.6% occurring once. Points on this clone: Antigen: not known.

V and J are TRBV28 and TRBJ2-7; TRBD2 aligns across 10 bases. Sequencing input: central memory CD4+ T cells from blood. This clonotype was sampled from a woman under 30 in good health. The CDR3 DNA reads TGTGCCAGCAGTTTATGGGCTAGCGGGAGTCGGGGCGAGCAGTACTTC. Translated, it gives CASSLWASGSRGEQYF.